A selection of T cell receptor beta chains follows, all from one sample in a study of vaccination and CD4 T cells after COVID-19. MiXCR, applied by TCRdb to the PCR reads, yields one record per CDR3 protein. The sample has 20,000 to 25,000 distinct CDR3 sequences; about half are singletons. No antigen has been identified for these receptors. The specimen was CD4+ T cells from blood, cultured in vitro. The receptors were gathered from a human donor who had recovered from COVID-19. The conserved cysteine and the conserved F or W are not part of the CDR3 here.

CDR3 length | V gene | CDR3 protein
12 | TRBV10-2 | ASTQQGRGNTIY
13 | TRBV12-3/TRBV12-4 | ASSLRGTLNTEAF
11 | TRBV7-3 | ASSLKTNREAF
13 | TRBV6-5 | ASSSGTGRGTEAF
12 | TRBV6-1 | ASSTSRGNQPQH
12 | TRBV10-3 | AIRTGTNSPEQY
14 | TRBV7-9 | ASSSWTRRRTDTQY
14 | TRBV4-1 | ASSQQTSGGSDEQY
14 | TRBV12-3/TRBV12-4 | ASRLSPGGPNSPLH
14 | TRBV20-1 | SARDQGTALTDTQY
13 | TRBV6-1 | ASRDRGHWGTEAF
12 | TRBV7-9 | ASSLDSPPVEQY
13 | TRBV4-2 | ASSRGASGDYEQY
13 | TRBV20-1 | SARGVQTLNQPQH
11 | TRBV30 | AWSKGLDREQY
11 | TRBV4-2 | ASSQEIGASQH
9 | TRBV24-1 | ATIQRGIQY
13 | TRBV4-1 | ASSQDRGSGNTIY
11 | TRBV10-1 | ASSRQLNTEAF
14 | TRBV7-9 | ASSLGTGAYQETQY
13 | TRBV20-1 | SASSGEGSSDTQY
14 | TRBV12-3/TRBV12-4 | ASSLRGATSGGELF